One and the same sample provided the 6 T cell receptor beta chains below, sequenced in a study of beta chain features in type 1 diabetes. Reverse transcription of all isolated RNA meant that expressed TCRB transcripts were sequenced. Sequencing used immunoSEQ multiplex PCR; TCRdb keeps in-frame clones, though not all of them. The sample lists about 130,000 clones; around 8.8% were seen once. Their target antigens are unknown. Study results and caveats: Shortening of TCRB CDR3s, moderate but significant, appeared in all four CD4+ subsets of Type 1 diabetes patients.

The sample was central memory CD4+ T cells from blood. The receptors were sampled from a man younger than 45 with type 1 diabetes.

This clone showed up just a few times. This chain joins TRBV7-2 and TRBJ2-5, with TRBD1 matching 7 bases. Germline V gene sequence: CDR1 SGHTA, CDR2 FQGNSA. V shed 5 bases, J shed 6 bases, and the junction held 6 bases outside the gene matches. The CDR3 is 13 residues long. The CDR3 is CASSLDRVQTQYF. DNA of the CDR3: TGTGCCAGCAGCCTCGACAGGGTTCAGACCCAGTACTTC.

CDR3 loop: CASSQNGPSSGVYNEQFF. The DNA for the CDR3 is TGTGCCAGCAGCCAAAATGGCCCCTCTAGCGGGGTATACAATGAGCAGTTCTTC. This sequence joins TRBV27 and TRBJ2-1, with 9 bases identical to TRBD2. CDR1 MNHEY and CDR2 SMNVEV come from the germline V gene (reference sequence). The ends lost 6 bases at V and 4 bases at J; junction bases unmatched: 16. The CDR3 is made up of 18 amino acids.

Only a few counts were recorded for this clone. The genes are TRBV6-5 and TRBJ2-1; D ambiguous. This CDR3 comprises 13 residues. With 5 bases removed from V and 5 bases from J, the gap between germline ends came to 10 bases. CDR1 MNHEY and CDR2 SVGAGI come from the germline V gene. CDR3 in DNA: TGTGCCAGCAGTAGCCCCCTTCACAATGAGCAGTTCTTC. This encodes CASSSPLHNEQFF.

The chain carries TRBV19 and TRBJ2-2, with 9 positions matching TRBD2. CDR3 length: 16 residues. Germline V gene lookup returns CDR1 LNHDA and CDR2 SQIVND (reference sequence). J gave up 2 bases and V 5 bases, and 6 bases lay outside the gene matches. The CDR3 DNA follows: TGTGCCAGTAGTCCCCGGCTAGCGGGAAACACCGGGGAGCTGTTTTTT. Translating gives CASSPRLAGNTGELFF.

This clone was seen more than once but under ten times. The J gene is TRBJ2-1, the V gene TRBV7-3; TRBD1 agrees at 7 bases. CDR3 length equals 13 residues. Germline V lookup: CDR1 SGHTA, CDR2 FQGTGA. The junction had 3 bases not matched to a gene; V was cut back by 5 bases and J by 5 bases. CDR3 in amino acids: CASSVTGDNEQFF. The CDR3 DNA is TGTGCCAGCAGCGTCACAGGGGACAATGAGCAGTTCTTC.

The table lists this clone with a few counts. J is TRBJ1-5 and V is TRBV19; D unresolved. The germline gives CDR1 LNHDA, CDR2 SQIVND (reference sequence). This CDR3 is 12 amino acids long. V shed 1 base and J shed 10 bases, with 8 bases lying between them. Written as DNA, the CDR3 is TGTGCCAGTAGTATAGCACGCGGCCCCCAGCATTTT. The encoded protein is CASSIARGPQHF. Looking up the rest from reference TRBV19 and TRBJ1-5 gives the full variable domain: DGGITQSPKYLFRKEGQNVTLSCEQNLNHDAMYWYRQDPGQGLRLIYYSQIVNDFQKGDIAEGYSVSREKKESFPLTVTSAQKNPTAFYLCASSIARGPQHFGDGTRLSIL.